This T cell receptor beta chain was sequenced for a study of CD8+ T cells in alopecia areata. This clone has more than one count but fewer than ten. RNA, once extracted, was reverse transcribed into cDNA for use as the sequencing template. Clones were read by immunoSEQ multiplex PCR, and TCRdb kept only the in-frame ones, dropping some. Of 150,000 to 200,000 clones listed, about 61% are singletons. Sample treatment: oral pan-JAK inhibitor, 5-10 mg twice daily. The CDR3 contains 14 residues. Germline V gene sequence: CDR1 SQVTM, CDR2 ANQGSEA. V lost 8 bases to trimming and J lost 5 bases; unmatched junction nucleotides: 9.

The sequenced sample was CD4+ T cells sorted from blood, obtained at approximately week 55, from a patient treated with tofacitinib. This TCR was sampled from a human donor with alopecia areata. This chain links TRBV29-1 with TRBJ2-1; the match to TRBD2 covers 10 bases. CDR3 nucleotides: TGCAGCTTATTAGCGGGGGGCCCCCACAATGAGCAGTTCTTC. It translates to CSLLAGGPHNEQFF.